The clone carrying this T cell receptor (beta chain) was seen only a few times. Its antigen is unknown. TCRdb re-analysed the PCR reads in MiXCR, keeping a single row per CDR3 protein. The repertoire consists of some 18,000 distinct CDR3 sequences, with approximately 67% occurring once and the leading ten covering around 0.92%. This record comes from a study of vaccination and CD4 T cells after COVID-19. Study in general: Comprising six males and four females, the convalescent participants counted two Hispanic individuals among them. Points from the study as a whole: Rising from 21 to 38, the median of SARS-CoV-2-reactive clonotypes did not change significantly.

Here the sequenced sample was CD4+ T cells from blood, taken before SARS-CoV-2 vaccination. The sequence derives from a human donor who had recovered from COVID-19.

CDR3 DNA sequence: TGTGCCATCAGTGCCTCCAAAGGAGGTGAGGTGAGCACTGAAGCTTTCTTT. The encoded protein is CAISASKGGEVSTEAFF. The V and J genes are TRBV10-3 and TRBJ1-1, with D unresolved. The CDR3 totals 17 residues. The germline gives CDR1 ENHRY, CDR2 SYGVKD. V was cut by 4 bases and J by 4 bases, with 22 bases left in between.